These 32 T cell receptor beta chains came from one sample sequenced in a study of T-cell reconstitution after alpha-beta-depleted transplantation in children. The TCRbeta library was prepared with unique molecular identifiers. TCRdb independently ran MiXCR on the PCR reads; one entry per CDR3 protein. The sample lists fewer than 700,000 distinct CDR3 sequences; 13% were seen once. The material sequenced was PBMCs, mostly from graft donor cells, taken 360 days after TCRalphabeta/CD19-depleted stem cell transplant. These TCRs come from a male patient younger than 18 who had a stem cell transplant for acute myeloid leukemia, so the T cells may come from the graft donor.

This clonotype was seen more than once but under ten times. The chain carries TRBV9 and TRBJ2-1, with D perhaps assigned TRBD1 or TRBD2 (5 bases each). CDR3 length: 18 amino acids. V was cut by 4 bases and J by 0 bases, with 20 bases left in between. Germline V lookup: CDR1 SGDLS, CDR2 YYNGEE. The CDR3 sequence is CASSRGKTDSSSYNEQFF. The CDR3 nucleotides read TGTGCCAGCAGCCGAGGGAAGACCGACAGTAGCTCCTACAATGAGCAGTTCTTC.

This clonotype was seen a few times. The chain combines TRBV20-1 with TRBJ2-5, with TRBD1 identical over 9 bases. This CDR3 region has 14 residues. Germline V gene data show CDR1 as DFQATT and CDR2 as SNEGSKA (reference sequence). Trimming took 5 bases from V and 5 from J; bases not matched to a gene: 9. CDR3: CSAEDRGKGETQYF. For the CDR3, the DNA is TGCAGTGCTGAAGACAGGGGGAAGGGCGAGACCCAGTACTTC.

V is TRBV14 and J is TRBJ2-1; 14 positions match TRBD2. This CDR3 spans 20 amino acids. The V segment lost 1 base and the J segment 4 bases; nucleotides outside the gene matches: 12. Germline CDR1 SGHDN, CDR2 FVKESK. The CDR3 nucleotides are TGTGCCAGCAGCCAAGGCATGAGACTAGCGGGAGGGCCCCCATACAATGAGCAGTTCTTC. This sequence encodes CASSQGMRLAGGPPYNEQFF.

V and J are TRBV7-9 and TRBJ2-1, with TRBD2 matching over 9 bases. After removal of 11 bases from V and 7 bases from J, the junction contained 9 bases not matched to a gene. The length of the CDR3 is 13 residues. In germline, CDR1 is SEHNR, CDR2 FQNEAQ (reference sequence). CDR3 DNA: TGTGCCGGTGAGGCTAGCGGGATAAATGAGCAGTTCTTC. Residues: CAGEASGINEQFF. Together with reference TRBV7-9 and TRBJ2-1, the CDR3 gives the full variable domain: DTGVSQNPRHKITKRGQNVTFRCDPISEHNRLYWYRQTLGQGPEFLTYFQNEAQLEKSRLLSDRFSAERPKGSFSTLEIQRTEQGDSAMYLCAGEASGINEQFFGPGTRLTVL.

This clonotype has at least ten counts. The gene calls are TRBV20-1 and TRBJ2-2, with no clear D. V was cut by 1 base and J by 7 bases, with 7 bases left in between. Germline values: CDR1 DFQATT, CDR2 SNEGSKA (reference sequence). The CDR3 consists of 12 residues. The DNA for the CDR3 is TGCAGTGCTAGAGGTTGGAGCGGGGAGCTGTTTTTT. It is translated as CSARGWSGELFF.

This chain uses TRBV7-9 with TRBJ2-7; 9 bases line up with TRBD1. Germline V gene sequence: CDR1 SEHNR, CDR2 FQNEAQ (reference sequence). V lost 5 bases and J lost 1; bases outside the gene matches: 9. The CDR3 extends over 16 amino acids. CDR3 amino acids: CASSAQDRGVSYEQYF. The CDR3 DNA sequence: TGTGCCAGCAGCGCTCAGGACAGGGGAGTATCCTACGAGCAGTACTTC.

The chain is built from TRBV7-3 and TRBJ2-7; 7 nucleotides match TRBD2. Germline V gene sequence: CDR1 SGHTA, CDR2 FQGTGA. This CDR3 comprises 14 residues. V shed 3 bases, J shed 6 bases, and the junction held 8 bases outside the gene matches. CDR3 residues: CASSLNGLAAEQYF. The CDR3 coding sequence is TGTGCCAGCAGCTTGAACGGTCTAGCGGCCGAGCAGTACTTC.

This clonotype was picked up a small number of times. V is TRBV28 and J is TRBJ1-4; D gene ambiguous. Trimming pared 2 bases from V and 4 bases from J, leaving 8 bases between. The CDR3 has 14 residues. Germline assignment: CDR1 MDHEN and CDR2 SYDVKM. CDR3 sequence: CASSLANSNEKLFF. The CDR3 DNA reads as TGTGCCAGCAGTTTAGCAAACAGTAATGAAAAACTGTTTTTT.

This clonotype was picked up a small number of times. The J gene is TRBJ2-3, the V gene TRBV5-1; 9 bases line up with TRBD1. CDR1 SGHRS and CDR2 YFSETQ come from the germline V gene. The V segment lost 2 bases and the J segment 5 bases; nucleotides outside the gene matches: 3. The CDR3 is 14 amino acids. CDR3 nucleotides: TGCGCCAGCAGCTTACAGGGGGCTTTAGATACGCAGTATTTT. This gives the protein CASSLQGALDTQYF.

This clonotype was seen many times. CDR3 in amino acids: CASSPPGQGTYEQYF. As DNA, the CDR3 is TGTGCCAGCAGTCCTCCGGGACAGGGGACCTACGAGCAGTACTTC. The V call is TRBV12-3 or TRBV12-4, the J call TRBJ2-7; 10 bases are a match to TRBD1. The junction had 6 bases not matched to a gene; V was cut back by 5 bases and J by 2 bases. This CDR3 region has 15 residues.

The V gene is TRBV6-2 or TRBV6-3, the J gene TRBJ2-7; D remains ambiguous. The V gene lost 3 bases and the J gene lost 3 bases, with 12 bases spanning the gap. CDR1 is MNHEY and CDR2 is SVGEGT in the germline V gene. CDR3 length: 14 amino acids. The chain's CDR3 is CASSYRGSDYEQYF. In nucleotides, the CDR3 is TGTGCCAGCAGTTATCGTGGATCCGACTACGAGCAGTACTTC.

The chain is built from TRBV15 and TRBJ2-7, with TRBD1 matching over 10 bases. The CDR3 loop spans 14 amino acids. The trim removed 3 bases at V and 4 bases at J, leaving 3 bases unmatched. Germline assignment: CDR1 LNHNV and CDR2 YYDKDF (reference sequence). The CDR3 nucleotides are TGTGCCACCAGCAGCGACAGGGGGCGGTACGAGCAGTACTTC. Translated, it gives CATSSDRGRYEQYF.

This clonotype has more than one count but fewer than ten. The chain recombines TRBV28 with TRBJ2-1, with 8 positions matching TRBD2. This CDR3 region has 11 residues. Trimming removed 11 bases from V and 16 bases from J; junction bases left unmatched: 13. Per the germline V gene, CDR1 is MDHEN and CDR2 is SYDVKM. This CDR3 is CAGEAGGINFF. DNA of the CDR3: TGTGCCGGAGAGGCGGGAGGTATCAATTTCTTC.

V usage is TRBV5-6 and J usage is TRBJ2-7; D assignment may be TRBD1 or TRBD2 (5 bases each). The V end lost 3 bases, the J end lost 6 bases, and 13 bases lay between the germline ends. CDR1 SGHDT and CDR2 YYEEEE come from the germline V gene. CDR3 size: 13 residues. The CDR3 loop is CASSWGPAVEQYF. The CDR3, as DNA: TGTGCCAGCAGCTGGGGCCCAGCGGTCGAGCAGTACTTC.

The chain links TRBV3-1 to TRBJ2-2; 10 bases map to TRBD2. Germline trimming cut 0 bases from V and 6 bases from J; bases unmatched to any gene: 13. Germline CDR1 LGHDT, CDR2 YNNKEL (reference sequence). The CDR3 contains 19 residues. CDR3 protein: CASSQDKGLASIRPGELFF. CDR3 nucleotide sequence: TGTGCCAGCAGCCAAGATAAGGGACTAGCGTCAATCCGTCCCGGGGAGCTGTTTTTT.

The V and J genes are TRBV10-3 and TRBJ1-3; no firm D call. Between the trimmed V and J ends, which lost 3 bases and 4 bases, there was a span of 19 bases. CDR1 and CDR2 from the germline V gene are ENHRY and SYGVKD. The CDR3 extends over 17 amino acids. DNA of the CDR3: TGTGCCATCAGTGACCCGGGTAGGGTTTCTCGCGGAAACACCATATATTTT. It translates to CAISDPGRVSRGNTIYF.

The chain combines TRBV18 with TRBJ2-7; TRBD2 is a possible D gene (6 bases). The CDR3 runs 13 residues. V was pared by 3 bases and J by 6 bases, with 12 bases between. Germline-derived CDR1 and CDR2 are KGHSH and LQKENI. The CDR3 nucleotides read TGTGCCAGCTCACCTGTGCGGGGTGGCGAGCAGTACTTC. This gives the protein CASSPVRGGEQYF. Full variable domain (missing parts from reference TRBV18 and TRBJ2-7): NAGVMQNPRHLVRRRGQEARLRCSPMKGHSHVYWYRQLPEEGLKFMVYLQKENIIDESGMPKERFSAEFPKEGPSILRIQQVVRGDSAAYFCASSPVRGGEQYFGPGTRLTVT.

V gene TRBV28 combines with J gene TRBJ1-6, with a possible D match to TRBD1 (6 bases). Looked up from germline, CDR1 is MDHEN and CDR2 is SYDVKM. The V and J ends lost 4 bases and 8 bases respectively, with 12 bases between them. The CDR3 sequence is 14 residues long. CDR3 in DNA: TGTGCCAGCAGTTGGTACAGGGCTGATTCACCCCTCCACTTT. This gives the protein CASSWYRADSPLHF.

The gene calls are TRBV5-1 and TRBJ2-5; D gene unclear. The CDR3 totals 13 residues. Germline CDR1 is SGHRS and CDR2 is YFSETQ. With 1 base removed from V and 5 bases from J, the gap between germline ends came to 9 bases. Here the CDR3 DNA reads TGCGCCAGCAGCTTGCCGTTTCGGGAGACCCAGTACTTC. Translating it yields CASSLPFRETQYF. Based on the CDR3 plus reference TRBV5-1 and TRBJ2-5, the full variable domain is KAGVTQTPRYLIKTRGQQVTLSCSPISGHRSVSWYQQTPGQGLQFLFEYFSETQRNKGNFPGRFSGRQFSNSRSEMNVSTLELGDSALYLCASSLPFRETQYFGPGTRLLVL.

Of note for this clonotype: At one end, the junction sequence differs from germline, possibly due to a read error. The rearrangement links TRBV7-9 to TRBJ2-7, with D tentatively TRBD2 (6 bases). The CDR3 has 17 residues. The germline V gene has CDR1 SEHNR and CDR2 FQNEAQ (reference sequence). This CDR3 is CSSSLVNSGFRSYEQYF. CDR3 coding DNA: TGTTCCAGCAGCTTAGTGAATAGCGGATTTCGCTCCTACGAGCAGTACTTC.

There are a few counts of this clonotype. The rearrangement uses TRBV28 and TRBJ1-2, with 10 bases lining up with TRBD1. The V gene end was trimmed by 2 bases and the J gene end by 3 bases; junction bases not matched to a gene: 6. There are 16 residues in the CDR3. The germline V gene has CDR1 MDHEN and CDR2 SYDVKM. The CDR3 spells CASSLPGDRGYYGYTF. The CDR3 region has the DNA TGTGCCAGCAGTTTACCGGGGGACAGGGGATACTATGGCTACACCTTC.

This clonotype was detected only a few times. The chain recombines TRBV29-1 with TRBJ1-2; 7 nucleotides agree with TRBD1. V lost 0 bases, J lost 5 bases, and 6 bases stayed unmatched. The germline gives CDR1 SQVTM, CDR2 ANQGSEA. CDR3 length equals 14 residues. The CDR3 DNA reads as TGCAGCGTTGAAGAACCAACAGGGGAGTATGGCTACACCTTC. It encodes CSVEEPTGEYGYTF.

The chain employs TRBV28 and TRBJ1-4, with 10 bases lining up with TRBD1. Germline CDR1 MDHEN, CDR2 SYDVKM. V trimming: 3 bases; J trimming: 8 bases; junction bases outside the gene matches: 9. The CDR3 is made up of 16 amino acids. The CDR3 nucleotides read TGTGCCAGCAGTTTCGACAGGGGGCGCCCCCAGGAAAAACTGTTTTTT. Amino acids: CASSFDRGRPQEKLFF.

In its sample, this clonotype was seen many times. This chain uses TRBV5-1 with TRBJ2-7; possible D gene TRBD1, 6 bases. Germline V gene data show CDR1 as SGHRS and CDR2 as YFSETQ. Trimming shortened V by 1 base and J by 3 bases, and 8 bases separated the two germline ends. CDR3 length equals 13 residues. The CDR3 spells CASSLQGFYEQYF. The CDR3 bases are TGCGCCAGCAGCTTGCAGGGGTTCTACGAGCAGTACTTC.

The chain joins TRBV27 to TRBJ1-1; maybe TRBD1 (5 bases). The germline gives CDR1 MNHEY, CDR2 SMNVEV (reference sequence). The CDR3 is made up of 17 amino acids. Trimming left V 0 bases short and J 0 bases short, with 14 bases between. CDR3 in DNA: TGTGCCAGCAGTTTATCGAGCAGTCTGGGGGTGAACACTGAAGCTTTCTTT. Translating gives CASSLSSSLGVNTEAFF.

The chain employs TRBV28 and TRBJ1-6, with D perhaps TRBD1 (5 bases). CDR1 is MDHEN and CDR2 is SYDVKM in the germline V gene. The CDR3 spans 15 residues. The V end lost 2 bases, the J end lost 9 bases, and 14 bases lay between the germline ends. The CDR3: CASSLPTGVSSPLHF. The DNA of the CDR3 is TGTGCCAGCAGTTTACCCACAGGCGTTTCTTCACCCCTCCACTTT. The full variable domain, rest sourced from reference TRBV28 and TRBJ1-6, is DVKVTQSSRYLVKRTGEKVFLECVQDMDHENMFWYRQDPGLGLRLIYFSYDVKMKEKGDIPEGYSVSREKKERFSLILESASTNQTSMYLCASSLPTGVSSPLHFGNGTRLTVT.

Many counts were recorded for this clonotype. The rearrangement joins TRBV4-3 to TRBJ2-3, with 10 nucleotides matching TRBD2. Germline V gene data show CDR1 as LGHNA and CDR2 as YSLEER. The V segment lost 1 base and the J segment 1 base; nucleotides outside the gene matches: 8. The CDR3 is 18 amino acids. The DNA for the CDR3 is TGCGCCAGCAGCCAAGTAGGGCTAGCGGGAGTGCGCACAGATACGCAGTATTTT. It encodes CASSQVGLAGVRTDTQYF.

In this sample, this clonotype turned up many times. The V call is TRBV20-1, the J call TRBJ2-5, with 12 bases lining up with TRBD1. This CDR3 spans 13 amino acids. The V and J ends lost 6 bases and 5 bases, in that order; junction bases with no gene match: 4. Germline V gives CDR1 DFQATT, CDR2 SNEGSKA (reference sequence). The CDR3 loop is CSAGTGGVETQYF. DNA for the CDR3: TGCAGTGCCGGGACAGGGGGCGTGGAGACCCAGTACTTC.

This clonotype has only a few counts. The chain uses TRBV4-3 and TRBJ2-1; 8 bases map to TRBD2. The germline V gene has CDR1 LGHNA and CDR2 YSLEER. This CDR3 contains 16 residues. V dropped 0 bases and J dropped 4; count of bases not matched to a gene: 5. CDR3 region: CASSQDGGRYYNEQFF. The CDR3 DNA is TGCGCCAGCAGCCAAGATGGCGGGAGGTATTACAATGAGCAGTTCTTC.

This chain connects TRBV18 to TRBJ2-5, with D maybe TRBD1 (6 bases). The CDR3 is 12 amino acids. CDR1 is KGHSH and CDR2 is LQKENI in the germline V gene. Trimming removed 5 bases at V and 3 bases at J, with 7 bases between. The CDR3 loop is CASSTGKETQYF. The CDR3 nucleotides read TGTGCCAGCTCAACAGGGAAAGAGACCCAGTACTTC.

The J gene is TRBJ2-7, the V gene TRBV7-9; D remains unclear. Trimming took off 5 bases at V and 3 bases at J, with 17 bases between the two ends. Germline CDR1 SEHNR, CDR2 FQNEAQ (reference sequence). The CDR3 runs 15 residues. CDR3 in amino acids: CASSPALTLYYEQYF. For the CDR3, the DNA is TGTGCCAGCAGCCCTGCCCTGACCCTCTACTACGAGCAGTACTTC. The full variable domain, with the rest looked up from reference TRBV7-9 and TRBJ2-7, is DTGVSQNPRHKITKRGQNVTFRCDPISEHNRLYWYRQTLGQGPEFLTYFQNEAQLEKSRLLSDRFSAERPKGSFSTLEIQRTEQGDSAMYLCASSPALTLYYEQYFGPGTRLTVT.

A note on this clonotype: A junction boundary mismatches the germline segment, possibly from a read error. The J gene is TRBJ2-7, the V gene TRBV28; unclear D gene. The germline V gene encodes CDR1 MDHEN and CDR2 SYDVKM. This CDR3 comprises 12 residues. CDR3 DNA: TGTGCCAGCAGCGCCACTGTTTACGGGCAGTACTTC. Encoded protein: CASSATVYGQYF.